What follows are 11 T cell receptor beta chains derived from one specimen sequenced in a study of T cells expressing NK-cell markers. TCRdb reprocessed the 5' RACE reads; each CDR3 protein has one entry and no DNA is given. This listing includes about 260,000 distinct CDR3 sequences. Sequencing was performed on blood T cells: a sorted CD56 or NKG2C T cell subset, CD4+ or CD8+ T cells, or bulk PBMC T cells (not recorded which). The receptor source for this set is a woman between 18 and 70 years old in good health.

This chain joins TRBV6-1 and TRBJ1-6; TCRdb calls TRBD1, which cannot be checked without DNA. This CDR3 is 16 amino acids long. CDR1 and CDR2 (germline): MNHNS, SASEGT. This chain's CDR3 is CASSNDRGGYNSPLHF.

The rearrangement links TRBV25-1 to TRBJ2-2; TCRdb outputs TRBD1, but without DNA this stays unchecked. Germline V lookup: CDR1 MGHDK, CDR2 SYGVNS. This CDR3 is 17 amino acids long. CDR3 loop: CASQATGNPANTGELFF.

The genes are TRBV12-3 or TRBV12-4 and TRBJ1-6; the D call from TCRdb, TRBD1, cannot be confirmed without DNA. The CDR3 extends over 20 amino acids. This CDR3 reads CASRPGQAAFGSSYNSPLHF.

The chain employs TRBV3-1 and TRBJ2-2. The germline V gene has CDR1 LGHDT and CDR2 YNNKEL (reference sequence). CDR3 length equals 12 residues. CDR3 sequence: CASRLTTGELFF.

The J gene is TRBJ2-2, the V gene TRBV19; TCRdb reports TRBD2, a call that lacks DNA to check it against. This CDR3 has 15 amino acids. The germline CDR1 and CDR2 sequences are LNHDA and SQIVND (reference sequence). This chain's CDR3 is CASNLAGVVTGELFF.

J is TRBJ2-7 and V is TRBV20-1; the TCRdb call, TRBD1, lacks DNA for checking. Germline V gene lookup returns CDR1 DFQATT and CDR2 SNEGSKA (reference sequence). The length of the CDR3 is 12 residues. The CDR3 loop reads CSASPEAYEQYF.

The V gene is TRBV10-3, the J gene TRBJ1-2. Germline V gene data show CDR1 as ENHRY and CDR2 as SYGVKD. The CDR3 has 12 amino acids. The CDR3 loop is CAISAIGYGYTF.

The chain is built from TRBV6-2 or TRBV6-3 and TRBJ1-5; TCRdb returns TRBD1, unconfirmable since there is no DNA. Germline values: CDR1 MNHEY, CDR2 SVGEGT. CDR3 length: 18 residues. CDR3 sequence reads: CASSYSRTGPYSNQPQHF.

This chain connects TRBV28 to TRBJ2-7; there is no DNA to check the TCRdb D call of TRBD2. The CDR3 is made up of 12 amino acids. The germline V gene has CDR1 MDHEN and CDR2 SYDVKM. The CDR3 spells CASRRGEYEQYF.

V and J are TRBV20-1 and TRBJ2-3; TCRdb's assignment of TRBD1 cannot be checked, as there is no DNA. The CDR3 runs 12 residues. In germline, CDR1 is DFQATT, CDR2 SNEGSKA (reference sequence). This CDR3 is CSAHKGADTQYF.

This chain joins TRBV29-1 and TRBJ2-7; with no DNA, the TCRdb D assignment of TRBD1 cannot be verified. CDR1 is SQVTM and CDR2 is ANQGSEA in the germline V gene. The length of the CDR3 is 13 residues. The CDR3 sequence is CSVEGTGVYEQYF.